This T cell receptor beta chain emerged from a study of T cells in Graves' hyperthyroidism and ophthalmopathy. The investigators amplified TCR beta CDR3 regions from RNA transcripts. The TCR CDR3 first-round RT-PCR relied on the HTBI primer set. TCRdb recomputed calls from the multiplex PCR reads with MiXCR, one row per CDR3 protein. The table includes roughly 840,000 distinct CDR3 sequences, about two fifths detected once. Material: blood. The sequence came from a young man with Graves' hyperthyroidism.

The chain's CDR3 is CASTDRGTTGELFF. DNA of the CDR3: TGTGCCAGTACGGACAGGGGAACGACCGGGGAGCTGTTTTTT. V usage is TRBV19 and J usage is TRBJ2-2; 9 bases align to TRBD1. The CDR3 sequence is 14 residues long. The germline V gene has CDR1 LNHDA and CDR2 SQIVND (reference sequence). V trimming: 7 bases; J trimming: 5 bases; junction bases outside the gene matches: 5.